The 22 T cell receptor beta chains below all came from one sample that was sequenced in a study of T cells expressing NK-cell markers. No DNA is given; TCRdb re-called the 5' RACE reads and lists each CDR3 protein once. The sample holds about 430,000 distinct CDR3 sequences. Sequencing was carried out using blood T cells: a sorted CD56 or NKG2C T cell subset, CD4+ or CD8+ T cells, or bulk PBMC T cells (not recorded which). The receptors here all came from a woman between 50 and 59 years old in good health.

CDR3 protein: CASSHFTGGRGSEAFF. The rearrangement joins TRBV4-1 to TRBJ1-1; TCRdb indicates TRBD1, and absent DNA this call remains unverified. The CDR3 contains 16 residues. Germline V gene lookup returns CDR1 MGHRA and CDR2 YSYEKL.

The CDR3 spells CASSLDRILNTEAFF. The genes are TRBV27 and TRBJ1-1. This CDR3 contains 15 residues. Germline V gene sequence: CDR1 MNHEY, CDR2 SMNVEV (reference sequence).

The chain is built from TRBV7-8 and TRBJ2-6. Germline V gene data show CDR1 as SGHVS and CDR2 as FQNEAQ. The CDR3 sequence is 15 residues long. The CDR3 loop is CASSLISSGANVLTF.

The chain recombines TRBV29-1 with TRBJ1-4. The germline V gene has CDR1 SQVTM and CDR2 ANQGSEA. The CDR3 is 14 amino acids. CDR3 sequence reads: CSVGEGTGYEKLFF.

The chain has TRBV6-2 or TRBV6-3 and TRBJ1-3. Germline CDR1 and CDR2: MNHEY and SVGEGT. This CDR3 region has 15 residues. This chain's CDR3 is CASSSWGRSGNTIYF.

This rearrangement joins TRBV7-3 to TRBJ2-1; TCRdb lists TRBD2, though no DNA is available to test this call. Germline V CDR1 and CDR2: SGHTA, FQGTGA. This CDR3 is 16 amino acids long. This chain's CDR3 is CASSLNSNGRFNEQFF.

The V and J genes are TRBV20-1 and TRBJ1-2; TCRdb's D call of TRBD1 is untestable without DNA. CDR3 size: 15 residues. CDR1 is DFQATT and CDR2 is SNEGSKA in the germline V gene (reference sequence). CDR3 amino acids: CSAREGEGAKGGYTF.

The V and J genes are TRBV6-6 and TRBJ1-3. The CDR3 contains 16 residues. The germline gives CDR1 MNHNY, CDR2 SVGAGI (reference sequence). The CDR3: CASSYSSLLSGNTIYF.

The rearrangement uses TRBV11-3 and TRBJ1-4; no DNA is available, so the TRBD1 call from TCRdb remains unchecked. Germline values: CDR1 SGHNT, CDR2 YENEEA. The CDR3 spans 15 residues. CDR3 in amino acids: CASSRTWGNYEKLFF.

This sequence joins TRBV11-2 and TRBJ2-1; TCRdb calls TRBD1, which cannot be checked without DNA. Germline CDR1 and CDR2: SGHAT and FQNNGV. The CDR3 sequence is 15 residues long. CDR3 sequence reads: CASSLDVGRGNEQFF.

The chain links TRBV5-1 to TRBJ2-5; no DNA is available, so the TRBD1 call from TCRdb remains unchecked. Germline V lookup: CDR1 SGHRS, CDR2 YFSETQ. This CDR3 has 16 residues. The CDR3 protein is CASSLRAGQGQETQYF.

V usage is TRBV12-3 or TRBV12-4 and J usage is TRBJ2-3; there is no DNA to check the TCRdb D call of TRBD2. The CDR3 spans 19 residues. The CDR3: CASSLDHKGLAGVTDTQYF.

This sequence joins TRBV6-6 and TRBJ2-1. The CDR3 is 15 residues long. CDR1 and CDR2 (germline): MNHNY, SVGAGI (reference sequence). The CDR3 loop is CASSLPLISFNEQFF.

The V and J genes are TRBV10-3 and TRBJ2-2. CDR3 length: 14 residues. Germline CDR1 ENHRY, CDR2 SYGVKD. CDR3 residues: CAIGQVPNTGELFF.

The V and J genes are TRBV24-1 and TRBJ2-2; there is no DNA to check the TCRdb D call of TRBD1. The V gene's germline CDR1 is KGHDR and CDR2 SFDVKD. This CDR3 has 14 residues. The chain's CDR3 is CATSDSQATGELFF.

V gene TRBV19 combines with J gene TRBJ2-3; lacking DNA, the TRBD1 call made by TCRdb goes unchecked. CDR1 LNHDA and CDR2 SQIVND come from the germline V gene (reference sequence). The CDR3 runs 19 residues. CDR3 amino acids: CASSIKGGGAGRSTDTQYF.

This chain uses TRBV6-5 with TRBJ1-2; checking the TCRdb D call of TRBD1 is not possible without DNA. The germline V gene encodes CDR1 MNHEY and CDR2 SVGAGI. This CDR3 is 17 amino acids long. The CDR3 reads CASSYEGGAPWGDGYTF.

The chain recombines TRBV7-6 with TRBJ2-3. The CDR3 sequence is 16 residues long. Germline lookup yields CDR1 SGHVS and CDR2 FNYEAQ. The CDR3 loop is CASSFGTKSSTDTQYF.

The chain employs TRBV7-7 and TRBJ2-3; TCRdb outputs TRBD1, but without DNA this stays unchecked. The CDR3 covers 14 residues. CDR1 and CDR2 (germline): SSHAT, FNYEAQ (reference sequence). The CDR3 region is CASSWDGNADTQYF.

The J gene is TRBJ2-7, the V gene TRBV2; TCRdb selects TRBD2, and the lack of DNA leaves this call unchecked. The CDR3 loop spans 15 amino acids. In germline, CDR1 is SNHLY, CDR2 FYNNEI. CDR3 in amino acids: CASSESAGRSYEQYF.

The V call is TRBV5-5, the J call TRBJ1-2; TCRdb reports TRBD1, a call that lacks DNA to check it against. Germline values: CDR1 SGHKS, CDR2 YYEKEE (reference sequence). This CDR3 contains 14 residues. The CDR3 loop is CASSLSGTYYGYTF.

Here the CDR3 reads CASSLGSGAYNEQFF. The rearrangement joins TRBV5-1 to TRBJ2-1; TCRdb lists TRBD2, though no DNA is available to test this call. The length of the CDR3 is 15 residues. Germline CDR1 reads SGHRS; CDR2 reads YFSETQ.